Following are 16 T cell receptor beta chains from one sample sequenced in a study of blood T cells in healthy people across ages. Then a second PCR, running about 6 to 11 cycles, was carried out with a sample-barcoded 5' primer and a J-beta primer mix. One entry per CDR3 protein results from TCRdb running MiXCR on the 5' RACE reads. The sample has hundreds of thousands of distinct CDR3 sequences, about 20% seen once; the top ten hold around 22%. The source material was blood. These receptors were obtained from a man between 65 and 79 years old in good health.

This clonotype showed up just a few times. This CDR3 is CASSLPGPSYEQYF. CDR3 bases: TGTGCCAGCAGCTTACCGGGGCCCTCCTACGAGCAGTACTTC. The rearrangement joins TRBV7-9 to TRBJ2-7, with D possibly called TRBD1 or TRBD2 (5 bases each). The V gene lost 2 bases and the J gene lost 0 bases, with 8 bases spanning the gap. The CDR3 is 14 amino acids. The germline V gene encodes CDR1 SEHNR and CDR2 FQNEAQ (reference sequence).

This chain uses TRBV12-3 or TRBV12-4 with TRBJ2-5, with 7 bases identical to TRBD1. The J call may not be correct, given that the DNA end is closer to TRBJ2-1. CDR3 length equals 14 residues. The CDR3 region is CATEGATDNNEQFF. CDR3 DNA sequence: TGTGCCACCGAGGGGGCCACCGATAACAATGAGCAGTTCTTC.

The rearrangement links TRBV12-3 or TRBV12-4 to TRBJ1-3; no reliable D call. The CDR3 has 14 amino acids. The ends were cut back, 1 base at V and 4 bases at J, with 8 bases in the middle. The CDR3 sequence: CASSLEMAGNTIYF. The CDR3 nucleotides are TGTGCCAGCAGTTTAGAGATGGCGGGAAACACCATATATTTT.

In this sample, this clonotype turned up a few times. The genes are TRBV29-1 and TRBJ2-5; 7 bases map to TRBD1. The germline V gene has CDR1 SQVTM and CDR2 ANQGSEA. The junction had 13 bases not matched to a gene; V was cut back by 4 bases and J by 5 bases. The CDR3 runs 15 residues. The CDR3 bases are TGCAGCGTTGTGAGGGGGCTGACAGGTTCGGAGACCCAGTACTTC. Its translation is CSVVRGLTGSETQYF.

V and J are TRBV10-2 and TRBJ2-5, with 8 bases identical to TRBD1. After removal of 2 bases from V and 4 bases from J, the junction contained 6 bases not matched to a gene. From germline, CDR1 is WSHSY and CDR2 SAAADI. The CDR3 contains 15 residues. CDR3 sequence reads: CASSENTGGGETQYF. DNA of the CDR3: TGCGCCAGCAGTGAGAATACAGGGGGTGGAGAGACCCAGTACTTC.

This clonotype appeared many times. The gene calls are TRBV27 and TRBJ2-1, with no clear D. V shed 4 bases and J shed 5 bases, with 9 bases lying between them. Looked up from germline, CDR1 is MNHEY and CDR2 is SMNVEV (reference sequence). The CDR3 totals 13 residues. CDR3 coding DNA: TGTGCCAGCAGTTCCCCCTACGACAATGAGCAGTTCTTC. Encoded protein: CASSSPYDNEQFF.

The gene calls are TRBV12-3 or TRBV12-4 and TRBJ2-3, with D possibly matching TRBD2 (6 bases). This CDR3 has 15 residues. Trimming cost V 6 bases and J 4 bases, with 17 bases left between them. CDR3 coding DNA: TGTGCCAGCAGCTCGCTGGGCCCTAGCGCAGATACGCAGTATTTT. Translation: CASSSLGPSADTQYF.

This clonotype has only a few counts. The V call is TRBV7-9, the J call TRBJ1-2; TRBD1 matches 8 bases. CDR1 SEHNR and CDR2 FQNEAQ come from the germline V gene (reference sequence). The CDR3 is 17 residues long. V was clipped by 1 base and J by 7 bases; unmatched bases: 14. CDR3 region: CASSLVGRGQGGVGYTF. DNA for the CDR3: TGTGCCAGCAGCTTAGTGGGACGAGGACAGGGTGGCGTTGGCTACACCTTC. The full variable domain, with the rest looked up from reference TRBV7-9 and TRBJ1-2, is DTGVSQNPRHKITKRGQNVTFRCDPISEHNRLYWYRQTLGQGPEFLTYFQNEAQLEKSRLLSDRFSAERPKGSFSTLEIQRTEQGDSAMYLCASSLVGRGQGGVGYTFGSGTRLTVV.

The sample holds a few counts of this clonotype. The CDR3 sequence: CSVEEGQGGTDTQYF. CDR3 coding DNA: TGCAGCGTTGAAGAGGGGCAGGGGGGCACAGATACGCAGTATTTT. The chain is built from TRBV29-1 and TRBJ2-3, with 7 bases fitting TRBD1. Trimming took 0 bases from V and 1 from J; bases not matched to a gene: 4. Germline assignment: CDR1 SQVTM and CDR2 ANQGSEA. The CDR3 totals 15 residues.

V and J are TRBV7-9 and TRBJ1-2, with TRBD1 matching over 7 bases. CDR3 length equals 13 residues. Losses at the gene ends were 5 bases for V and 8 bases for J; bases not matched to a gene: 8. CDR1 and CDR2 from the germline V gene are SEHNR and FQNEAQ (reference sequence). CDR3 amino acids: CASSATGAGGYTF. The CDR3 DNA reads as TGTGCCAGCAGCGCTACAGGGGCGGGAGGCTACACCTTC.

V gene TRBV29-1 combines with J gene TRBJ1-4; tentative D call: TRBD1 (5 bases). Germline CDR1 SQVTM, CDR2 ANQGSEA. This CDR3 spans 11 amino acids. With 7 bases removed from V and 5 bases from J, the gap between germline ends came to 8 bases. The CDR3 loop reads CSAWTNEKLFF. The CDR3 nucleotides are TGCAGCGCCTGGACAAATGAAAAACTGTTTTTT. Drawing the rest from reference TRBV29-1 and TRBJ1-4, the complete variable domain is SAVISQKPSRDICQRGTSLTIQCQVDSQVTMMFWYRQQPGQSLTLIATANQGSEATYESGFVIDKFPISRPNLTFSTLTVSNMSPEDSSIYLCSAWTNEKLFFGSGTQLSVL.

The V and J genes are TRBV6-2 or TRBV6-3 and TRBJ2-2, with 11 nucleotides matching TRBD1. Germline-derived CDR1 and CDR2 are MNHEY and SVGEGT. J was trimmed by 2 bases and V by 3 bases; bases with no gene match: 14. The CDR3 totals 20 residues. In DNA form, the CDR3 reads TGTGCCAGCAGTTATCCCCCATCCCGGGACAGGGGGATAAACACCGGGGAGCTGTTTTTT. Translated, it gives CASSYPPSRDRGINTGELFF.

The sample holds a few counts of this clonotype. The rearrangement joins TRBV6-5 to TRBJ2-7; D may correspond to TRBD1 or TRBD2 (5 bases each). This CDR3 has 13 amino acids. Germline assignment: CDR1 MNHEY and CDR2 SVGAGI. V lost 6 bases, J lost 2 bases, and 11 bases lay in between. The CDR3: CASSRGATYEQYF. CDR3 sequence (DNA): TGTGCCAGCAGCCGGGGCGCCACCTACGAGCAGTACTTC.

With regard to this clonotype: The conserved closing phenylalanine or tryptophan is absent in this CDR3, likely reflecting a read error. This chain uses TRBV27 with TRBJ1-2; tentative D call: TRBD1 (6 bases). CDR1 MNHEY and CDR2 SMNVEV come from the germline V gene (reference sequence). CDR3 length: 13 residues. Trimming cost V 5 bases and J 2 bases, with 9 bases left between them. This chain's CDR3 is CASSGGINYGYTL. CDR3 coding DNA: TGTGCCAGCAGTGGGGGCATCAACTATGGCTACACCCTC.

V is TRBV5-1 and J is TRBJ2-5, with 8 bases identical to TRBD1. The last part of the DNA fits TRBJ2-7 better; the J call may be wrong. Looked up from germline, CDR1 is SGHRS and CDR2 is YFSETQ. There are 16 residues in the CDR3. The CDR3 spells CASSVVGTGGFYEQYF. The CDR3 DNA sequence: TGCGCCAGCAGCGTTGTCGGTACAGGGGGTTTTTACGAGCAGTACTTC.

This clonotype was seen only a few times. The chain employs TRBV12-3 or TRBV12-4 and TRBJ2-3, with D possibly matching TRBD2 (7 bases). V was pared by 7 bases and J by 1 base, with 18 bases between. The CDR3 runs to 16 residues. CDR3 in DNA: TGTGCCAGCACCGGATGGGGGCTAGCGGGCACAGATACGCAGTATTTT. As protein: CASTGWGLAGTDTQYF.